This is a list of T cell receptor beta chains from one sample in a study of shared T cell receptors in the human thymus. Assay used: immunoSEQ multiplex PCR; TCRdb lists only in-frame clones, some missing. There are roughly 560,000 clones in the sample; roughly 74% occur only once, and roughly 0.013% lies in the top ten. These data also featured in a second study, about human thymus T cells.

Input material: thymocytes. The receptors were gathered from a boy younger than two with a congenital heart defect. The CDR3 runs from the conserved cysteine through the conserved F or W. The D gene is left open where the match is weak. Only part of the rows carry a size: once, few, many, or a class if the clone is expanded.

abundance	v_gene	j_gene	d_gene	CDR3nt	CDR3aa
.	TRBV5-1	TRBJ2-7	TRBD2	TGCGCCAGCAGCCCAGGGACTAGCGGGAAACGTTCCTACGAGCAGTACTTC	CASSPGTSGKRSYEQYF
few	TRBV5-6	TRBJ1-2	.	TGTGCCAGCACCACAGGAAAGGTGGGATTCTATGGCTACACCTTC	CASTTGKVGFYGYTF
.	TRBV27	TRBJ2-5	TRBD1	TGTGCCAGCAGCCCCGACAGGGAAGAGACCCAGTACTTC	CASSPDREETQYF
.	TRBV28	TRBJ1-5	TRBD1	TGTGCCAGCAGGGAAGGGACAGTCCCGAATCAGCCCCAGCATTTT	CASREGTVPNQPQHF
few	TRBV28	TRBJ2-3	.	TGTGCCACGGGTATCACAGATACGCAGTATTTT	CATGITDTQYF
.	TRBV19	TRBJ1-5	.	TGTGCCAGTAGTATAAAGCAGGGCAATCAGCCCCAGCATTTT	CASSIKQGNQPQHF
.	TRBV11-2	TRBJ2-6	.	TGTGCCAGCAGCTTCCGAAGGGGGGGCTCTGGGGCCAACGTCCTGACTTTC	CASSFRRGGSGANVLTF
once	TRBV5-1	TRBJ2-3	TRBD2	TGCGCCAGCAGACCCTGGACTAGCGGGAGGTTTGAAGATACGCAGTATTTT	CASRPWTSGRFEDTQYF
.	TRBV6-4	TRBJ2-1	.	TGTGCCAGCAGTGCTACCCACGAGCAGTTCTTC	CASSATHEQFF
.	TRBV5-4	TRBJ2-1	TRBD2	TGTGCCAGCAGCTGTGACTCTAGCGGAACCTACAATGAGCAGTTCTTC	CASSCDSSGTYNEQFF
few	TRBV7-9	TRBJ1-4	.	TGTGCCAGCAGCTTAGCGAGGAGGGACCCTAATGAAAAACTGTTTTTT	CASSLARRDPNEKLFF
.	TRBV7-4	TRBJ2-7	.	TGTGCCAGCAGCTTAACCCTAGACCACTTCTACGAGCAGTACTTC	CASSLTLDHFYEQYF
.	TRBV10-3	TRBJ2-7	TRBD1	TGTGCCATCAGTGGGTACAGGGGCGGCGAGCAGTACTTC	CAISGYRGGEQYF
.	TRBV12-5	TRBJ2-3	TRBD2	TGTGCTAGTGGCCGCACGGGACTAGCGGGTTATAGCACAGATACGCAGTATTTT	CASGRTGLAGYSTDTQYF
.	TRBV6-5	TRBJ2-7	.	TGTGCCAGCAGCACGGGGCTAGCGTACGACGAGCAGTACTTC	CASSTGLAYDEQYF
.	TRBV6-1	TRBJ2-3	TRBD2	TGTGCCAGCAGTGTCCGGGGGGGACTAGCGGCTCCAGATACGCAGTATTTT	CASSVRGGLAAPDTQYF
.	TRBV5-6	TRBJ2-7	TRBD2	TGTGCCAGCAGTGGGCGGCTAGCGGGAGGGCCCCACGAGCAGTACTTC	CASSGRLAGGPHEQYF
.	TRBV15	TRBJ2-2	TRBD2	TGTGCCACCAGCAGAGATAAACTAGCGGGAGGGGAGAACACCGGGGAGCTGTTTTTT	CATSRDKLAGGENTGELFF
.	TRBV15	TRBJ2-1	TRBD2	TGTGCCACCAGCAGAGAACTGGGACTAGACTCCTACAATGAGCAGTTCTTC	CATSRELGLDSYNEQFF
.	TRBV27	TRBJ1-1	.	TGTGCCAGCAGCTACCGCGGGGAAGGGACTGAAGCTTTCTTT	CASSYRGEGTEAFF
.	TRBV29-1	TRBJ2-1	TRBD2	TGCAGCGTACCAGAATGGACTAGCGGGATGACGGGTGAGCAGTTCTTC	CSVPEWTSGMTGEQFF
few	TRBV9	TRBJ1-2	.	TGTGCCAGCAGCGGGGAGACTGTTGGCTACACCTTC	CASSGETVGYTF
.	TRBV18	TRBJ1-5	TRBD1	TGTGCCAGCTCACCCGGGACAGGGGTAGATCAGCCCCAGCATTTT	CASSPGTGVDQPQHF
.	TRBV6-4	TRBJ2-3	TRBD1	TGTGCCAGCAGTGACTTGGGACAGGGTAAGACAGATACGCAGTATTTT	CASSDLGQGKTDTQYF
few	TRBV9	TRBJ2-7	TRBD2	TGTGCCAGCAGCGTAAAGAGGGCTAGCGGGGATACCTACGAGCAGTACTTC	CASSVKRASGDTYEQYF
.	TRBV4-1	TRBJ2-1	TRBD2	TGCGCCAGCAGCCAAGAGACGGTTCGAGCGGGAGTAAGTAATGAGCAGTTCTTC	CASSQETVRAGVSNEQFF
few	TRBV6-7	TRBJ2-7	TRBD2	TGTGCCAGCGGGTTCGCCTTACCTAGCGGGAGGAAGTGTCACGAGCAGTACTTC	CASGFALPSGRKCHEQYF
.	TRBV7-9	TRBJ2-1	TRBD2	TGTGCCAGCAGCTTCTTCCCACTAGCGGGGGACAATGAGCAGTTCTTC	CASSFFPLAGDNEQFF
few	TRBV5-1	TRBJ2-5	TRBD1	TGCGCCAGCAGCTTGCGGACAGGGGCGGAGACCCAGTACTTC	CASSLRTGAETQYF
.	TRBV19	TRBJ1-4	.	TGTGCCAGTAGTGGTCCAGAGGATTCAACTAATGAAAAACTGTTTTTT	CASSGPEDSTNEKLFF
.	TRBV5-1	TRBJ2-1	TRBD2	TGCGCCAGCAGCTTGTGGGCTAGCGGGAGTGCGGAGAGCTCCTACAATGAGCAGTTCTTC	CASSLWASGSAESSYNEQFF
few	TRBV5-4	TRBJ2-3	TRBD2	TGTGCCAGCAGCTTGACCGGCCGGCGGGAGTCCCCAGATACGCAGTATTTT	CASSLTGRRESPDTQYF
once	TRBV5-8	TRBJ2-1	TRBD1	TGTGCCAGCAGTCCCCGGGACAGGGGCCTCAATGAGCAGTTCTTC	CASSPRDRGLNEQFF
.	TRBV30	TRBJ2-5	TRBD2	TGTGCCTTAGGCCCAGGGACTAGCGGGAGTGCGGCGGAGACCCAGTACTTC	CALGPGTSGSAAETQYF
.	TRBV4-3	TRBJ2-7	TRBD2	TGCGCCAGCAGCCAACGTAGCGGGAGGAAGTGCTACGAGCAGTACTTC	CASSQRSGRKCYEQYF
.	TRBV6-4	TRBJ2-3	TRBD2	TGTGCCAGCAGTGACTCCAGGCTAGCGGGAGTGGGAACGCAGTATTTT	CASSDSRLAGVGTQYF
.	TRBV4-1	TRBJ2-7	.	TGCGCCAGCAGCCCCGGCCTAGGACAGCCCTACGAGCAGTACTTC	CASSPGLGQPYEQYF
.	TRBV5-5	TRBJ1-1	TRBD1	TGTGCCAGCAGCCCACGACAGGGGGCAGGTGAAACTGAAGCTTTCTTT	CASSPRQGAGETEAFF